The 18 T cell receptor beta chains below come from one sample, sequenced in a study of shared T cell receptors in the human thymus. Only in-frame clones appear in the TCRdb table, and some are missing; sequencing was by immunoSEQ multiplex PCR. The sample holds hundreds of thousands of clones, around nine tenths seen once. The sample was also linked to a second study, of human thymus T cells.

Material for sequencing was thymocytes. The source of these receptors is a boy under two years old with a congenital heart defect.

V usage is TRBV2 and J usage is TRBJ2-1, with TRBD1 matching 8 bases. Trimming removed 7 bases from V and 14 bases from J; junction bases left unmatched: 7. In germline, CDR1 is SNHLY, CDR2 FYNNEI. The CDR3 contains 11 residues. For the CDR3, the DNA is TGTGCCAGCAATCCGGACAGGGAAGAGTTCTTC. Protein: CASNPDREEFF.

This rearrangement joins TRBV9 to TRBJ1-2, with 9 nucleotides matching TRBD1. The germline CDR1 and CDR2 sequences are SGDLS and YYNGEE. The CDR3 spans 14 residues. Unmatched junction bases numbered 4, after V lost 2 bases and J lost 5 bases. CDR3 in DNA: TGTGCCAGCAGCGTTGACAGGGGGTTGTATGGCTACACCTTC. Residues: CASSVDRGLYGYTF.

The chain is built from TRBV6-6 and TRBJ2-7, with 8 positions matching TRBD1. The V and J ends lost 2 bases and 4 bases, in that order; junction bases with no gene match: 10. CDR3 length: 16 amino acids. The germline V gene has CDR1 MNHNY and CDR2 SVGAGI (reference sequence). CDR3 sequence (DNA): TGTGCCAGCAGTTACCGGTCGGGGCAGGGGGCTTACGAGCAGTACTTC. This encodes CASSYRSGQGAYEQYF.

The chain has TRBV10-3 and TRBJ2-7, with TRBD2 identical over 14 bases. The germline CDR1 and CDR2 sequences are ENHRY and SYGVKD. The CDR3 length is 19 residues. V was pared by 0 bases and J by 0 bases, with 7 bases of the junction left unmatched. CDR3 DNA sequence: TGTGCCATCAGTGAGTCTTGGACTAGCGGGAGGCCGAGCTCCTACGAGCAGTACTTC. It translates to CAISESWTSGRPSSYEQYF.

This clone was counted once. The V gene is TRBV5-1, the J gene TRBJ2-1; D remains unclear. Trimming stripped 4 bases from V and 2 bases from J, with 19 bases between. This CDR3 is built from 17 residues. The germline V gene encodes CDR1 SGHRS and CDR2 YFSETQ. The CDR3 here is CASSPNLPSVTYNEQFF. CDR3 DNA sequence: TGCGCCAGCAGCCCTAACTTACCCTCCGTAACCTACAATGAGCAGTTCTTC.

The genes are TRBV29-1 and TRBJ2-5; D gene unclear. V was cut by 2 bases and J by 1 base, with 14 bases left in between. From germline, CDR1 is SQVTM and CDR2 ANQGSEA. This CDR3 spans 15 amino acids. This chain's CDR3 is CSVEQAVGIQETQYF. CDR3 DNA sequence: TGCAGCGTTGAACAGGCAGTTGGAATCCAAGAGACCCAGTACTTC.

J is TRBJ1-2 and V is TRBV21-1; no check of the table's D call, TRBD1, against the DNA was made. TRBV21-1 is flagged as a pseudogene. This CDR3 contains 14 residues. The CDR3, as DNA: TGTGCCAGCAGCAATAAGCAGGGATCAGATGGCTACACCTTC. Its protein is CASSNKQGSDGYTF.

The genes are TRBV9 and TRBJ1-2, with TRBD1 as a possible D gene (5 bases). The CDR3 is 14 residues long. Germline CDR1 and CDR2: SGDLS and YYNGEE. Trimming removed 3 bases from V and 2 bases from J, with 11 bases in between. For the CDR3, the DNA is TGTGCCAGCAGCGCCGACAGCAGGAACTATGGCTACACCTTC. It is translated as CASSADSRNYGYTF. Combining the CDR3 with reference TRBV9 and TRBJ1-2 gives the whole variable domain DSGVTQTPKHLITATGQRVTLRCSPRSGDLSVYWYQQSLDQGLQFLIQYYNGEERAKGNILERFSAQQFPDLHSELNLSSLELGDSALYFCASSADSRNYGYTFGSGTRLTVV.

The rearrangement joins TRBV11-2 to TRBJ1-2, with D tentatively TRBD1 (5 bases). Trimming cost V 1 base and J 1 base, with 19 bases left between them. Germline lookup yields CDR1 SGHAT and CDR2 FQNNGV. The CDR3 runs 18 residues. Here the CDR3 DNA reads TGTGCCAGCAGCTTAGGGTTTAAAGTGGGGCGTTATAACTATGGCTACACCTTC. This sequence encodes CASSLGFKVGRYNYGYTF.

The chain carries TRBV7-9 and TRBJ2-7; TRBD2 might be the D (6 bases). There are 15 residues in the CDR3. Per germline, CDR1 SEHNR and CDR2 FQNEAQ (reference sequence). Trimming pared 5 bases from V and 2 bases from J, leaving 16 bases between. The CDR3 region has the DNA TGTGCCAGCAGCAATCCGGGGTGGGGGGCCTACGAGCAGTACTTC. Translating it yields CASSNPGWGAYEQYF.

Here the CDR3 reads CASSSHPAQVDYGYTF. Written as DNA, the CDR3 is TGTGCCAGCAGTTCGCACCCGGCACAGGTAGACTATGGCTACACCTTC. This sequence joins TRBV6-5 and TRBJ1-2, with D perhaps matching TRBD1 (5 bases). V was pared by 4 bases and J by 3 bases, with 18 bases between. The germline V gene encodes CDR1 MNHEY and CDR2 SVGAGI. CDR3 length: 16 amino acids.

In the case of this clone: This specimen includes other DNA sequences encoding the same CDR3. This chain connects TRBV5-6 to TRBJ2-7; possibly TRBD2 for D (6 bases). Germline V gives CDR1 SGHDT, CDR2 YYEEEE. Trimming took 4 bases from V and 2 from J, leaving 10 bases between them. The length of the CDR3 is 13 residues. Here the CDR3 DNA reads TGTGCCAGCAGCCCCGGAGGGACCTACGAGCAGTACTTC. This gives the protein CASSPGGTYEQYF.

Of note for this clone: This sample includes further DNA sequences coding for the same CDR3. This rearrangement joins TRBV4-3 to TRBJ2-7, with 9 bases lining up with TRBD1. V gave up 0 bases and J gave up 2 bases; unmatched junction bases: 2. This CDR3 spans 15 amino acids. The V gene's germline CDR1 is LGHNA and CDR2 YSLEER. For the CDR3, the DNA is TGCGCCAGCAGCCAAGACCGGGACAGGGCCTACGAGCAGTACTTC. It translates to CASSQDRDRAYEQYF.

The V and J genes are TRBV5-4 and TRBJ2-5; TRBD2 aligns across 7 bases. The DNA end favors TRBJ2-7, so the J call may be wrong. This CDR3 contains 15 residues. The V gene's germline CDR1 is SGHNT and CDR2 YYREEE (reference sequence). CDR3: CASSFRLAEPSEQYF. The CDR3 nucleotides are TGTGCCAGCAGCTTTCGGCTAGCGGAGCCGTCCGAGCAGTACTTC.

The chain is built from TRBV11-2 and TRBJ2-1; 11 bases are shared with TRBD2. Germline assignment: CDR1 SGHAT and CDR2 FQNNGV. CDR3 length: 15 residues. Trimming cost V 7 bases and J 5 bases; bases outside gene matches: 7. The CDR3 coding sequence is TGTGCCAGCAAGATAGCGGGAGGGCGGGACAATGAGCAGTTCTTC. Translating gives CASKIAGGRDNEQFF.

This chain joins TRBV25-1 and TRBJ1-2; maybe TRBD1 (5 bases). Per germline, CDR1 MGHDK and CDR2 SYGVNS. The CDR3 extends over 16 amino acids. V was shortened by 7 bases and J by 6 bases, with 24 bases between the two germline ends. This chain's CDR3 is CASTPSTKTDRNGYTF. In DNA, the CDR3 is TGTGCCAGCACCCCTTCGACCAAGACAGATAGGAATGGCTACACCTTC.

The CDR3: CASSLLGMSGTQYF. For the CDR3, the DNA is TGCGCCAGCAGCTTGCTCGGGATGTCGGGGACCCAGTACTTC. This chain connects TRBV5-1 to TRBJ2-5; TRBD2 might be the D (5 bases). Germline CDR1 SGHRS, CDR2 YFSETQ. V lost 1 base and J 7 bases, leaving 14 bases between the germline ends. The CDR3 is 14 residues long.

The chain recombines TRBV4-2 with TRBJ2-1; 7 bases map to TRBD2. Losses at the gene ends were 1 base for V and 5 bases for J; bases not matched to a gene: 8. Germline CDR1 and CDR2: LGHNA and YNFKEQ. The CDR3 sequence is 16 residues long. The CDR3 loop is CASSQVPWEGHNEQFF. In nucleotides, the CDR3 is TGTGCCAGCAGCCAAGTCCCGTGGGAGGGCCACAATGAGCAGTTCTTC.